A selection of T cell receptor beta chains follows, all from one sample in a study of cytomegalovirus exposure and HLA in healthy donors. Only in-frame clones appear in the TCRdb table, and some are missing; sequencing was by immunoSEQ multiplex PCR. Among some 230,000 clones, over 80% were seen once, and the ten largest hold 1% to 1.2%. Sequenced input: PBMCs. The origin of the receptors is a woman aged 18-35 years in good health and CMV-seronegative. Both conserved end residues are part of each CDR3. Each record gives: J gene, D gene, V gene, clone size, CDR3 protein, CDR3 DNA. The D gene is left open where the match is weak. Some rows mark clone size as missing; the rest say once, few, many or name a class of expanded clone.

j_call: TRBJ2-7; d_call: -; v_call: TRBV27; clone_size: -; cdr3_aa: CASSLIPGSYEQYF; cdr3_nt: TGTGCCAGCAGTTTAATCCCGGGTTCCTACGAGCAGTACTTC
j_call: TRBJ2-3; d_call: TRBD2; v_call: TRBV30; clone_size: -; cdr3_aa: CAWSVRGLAGAWTDTQYF; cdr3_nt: TGTGCCTGGAGTGTACGGGGACTAGCGGGAGCTTGGACAGATACGCAGTATTTT
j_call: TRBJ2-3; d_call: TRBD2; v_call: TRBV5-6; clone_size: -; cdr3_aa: CASSLLAGGTDTQYF; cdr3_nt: TGTGCCAGCAGCTTACTAGCGGGAGGCACAGATACGCAGTATTTT
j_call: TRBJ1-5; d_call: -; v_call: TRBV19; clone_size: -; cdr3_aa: CASSTPTGSGNQPQHF; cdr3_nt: TGTGCCAGTAGTACACCAACAGGGTCGGGCAATCAGCCCCAGCATTTT
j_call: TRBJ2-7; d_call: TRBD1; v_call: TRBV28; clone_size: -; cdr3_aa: CASRSDRPTYEQYF; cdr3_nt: TGTGCCAGCAGATCGGACAGGCCGACCTACGAGCAGTACTTC
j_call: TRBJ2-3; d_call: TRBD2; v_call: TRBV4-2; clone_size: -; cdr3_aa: CASSQEQASGVADTQYF; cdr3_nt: TGTGCCAGCAGCCAAGAACAGGCCAGCGGGGTAGCAGATACGCAGTATTTT
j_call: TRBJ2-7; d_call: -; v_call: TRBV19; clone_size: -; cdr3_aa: CASSRDLTGTYEQYF; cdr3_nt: TGTGCCAGTAGTAGGGACCTGACAGGCACCTACGAGCAGTACTTC
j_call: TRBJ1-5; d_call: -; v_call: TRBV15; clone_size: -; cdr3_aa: CATSRDLTADQPQHF; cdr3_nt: TGTGCCACCAGCAGAGATCTCACTGCGGATCAGCCCCAGCATTTT
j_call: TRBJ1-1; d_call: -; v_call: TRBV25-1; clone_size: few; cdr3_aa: CASSVQAYTEAFF; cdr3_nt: TGTGCCAGCAGTGTACAGGCTTACACTGAAGCTTTCTTT
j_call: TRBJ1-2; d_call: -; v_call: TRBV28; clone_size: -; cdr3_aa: CASSLKQALGGYTF; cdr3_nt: TGTGCCAGCAGTCTTAAACAGGCCTTGGGGGGCTACACCTTC
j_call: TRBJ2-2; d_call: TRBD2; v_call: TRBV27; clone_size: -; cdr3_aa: CASSGLAGAGELFF; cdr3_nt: TGTGCCAGCAGCGGGTTAGCGGGAGCCGGGGAGCTGTTTTTT
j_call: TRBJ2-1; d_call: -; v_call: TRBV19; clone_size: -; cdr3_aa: CASSIGLMGNEQFF; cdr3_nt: TGTGCCAGTAGTATCGGACTAATGGGGAATGAGCAGTTCTTC
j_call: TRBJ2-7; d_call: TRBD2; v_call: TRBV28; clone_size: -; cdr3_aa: CASRRIQGLATPSPSSYEQYF; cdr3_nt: TGTGCCAGCAGACGCATTCAGGGACTAGCGACGCCTAGCCCCTCTTCCTACGAGCAGTACTTC
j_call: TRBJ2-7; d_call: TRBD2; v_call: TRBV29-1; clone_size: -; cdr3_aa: CSVEENGGASPVEQYF; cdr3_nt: TGCAGCGTTGAAGAGAACGGGGGGGCCTCACCGGTCGAGCAGTACTTC
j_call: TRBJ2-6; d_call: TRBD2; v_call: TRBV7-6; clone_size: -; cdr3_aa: CASSPRLAGVSGANVLTF; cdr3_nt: TGTGCCAGCAGCCCCCGACTAGCGGGAGTTTCTGGGGCCAACGTCCTGACTTTC
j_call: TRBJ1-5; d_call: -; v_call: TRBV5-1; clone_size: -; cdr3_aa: CASSSTGGNQPQHF; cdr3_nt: TGCGCCAGCAGCTCGACAGGAGGCAATCAGCCCCAGCATTTT
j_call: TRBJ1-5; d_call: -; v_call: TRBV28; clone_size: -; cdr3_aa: CASIGSNQPQHF; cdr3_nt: TGTGCCAGCATCGGTAGCAATCAGCCCCAGCATTTT
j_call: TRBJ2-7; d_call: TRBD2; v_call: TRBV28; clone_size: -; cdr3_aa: CASSLRSSGRTYEQYF; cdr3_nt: TGTGCCAGCAGTTTACGATCCAGCGGGAGGACCTACGAGCAGTACTTC
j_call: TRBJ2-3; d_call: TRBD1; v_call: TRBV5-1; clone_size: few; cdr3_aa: CASSLGTGADTQYF; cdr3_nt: TGCGCCAGCAGCTTGGGGACAGGCGCAGATACGCAGTATTTT
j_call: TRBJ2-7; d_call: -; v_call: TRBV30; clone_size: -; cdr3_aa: CAWGIGYEQYF; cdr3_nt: TGTGCCTGGGGAATCGGGTACGAGCAGTACTTC